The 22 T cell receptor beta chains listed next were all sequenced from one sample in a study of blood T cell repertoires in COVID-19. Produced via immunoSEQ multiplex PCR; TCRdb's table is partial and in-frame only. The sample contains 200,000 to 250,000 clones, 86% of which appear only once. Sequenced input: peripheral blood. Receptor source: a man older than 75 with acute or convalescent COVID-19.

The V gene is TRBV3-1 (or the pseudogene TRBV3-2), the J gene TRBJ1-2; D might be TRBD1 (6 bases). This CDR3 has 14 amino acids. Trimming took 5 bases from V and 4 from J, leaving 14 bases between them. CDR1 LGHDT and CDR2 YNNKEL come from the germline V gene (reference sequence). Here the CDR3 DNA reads TGTGCCAGCAGCTCTTCCGGGACACTCTATGGCTACACCTTC. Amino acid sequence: CASSSSGTLYGYTF.

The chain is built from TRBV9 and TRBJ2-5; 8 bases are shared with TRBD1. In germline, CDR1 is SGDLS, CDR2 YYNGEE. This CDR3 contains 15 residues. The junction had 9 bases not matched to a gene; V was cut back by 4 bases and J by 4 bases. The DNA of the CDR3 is TGTGCCAGCAGCCTTGGACAGGGAGGTCGAGAGACCCAGTACTTC. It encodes CASSLGQGGRETQYF.

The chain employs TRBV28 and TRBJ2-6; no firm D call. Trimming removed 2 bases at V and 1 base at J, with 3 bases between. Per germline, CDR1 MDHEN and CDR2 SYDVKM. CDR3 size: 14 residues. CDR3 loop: CASSLHSGANVLTF. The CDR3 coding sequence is TGTGCCAGCAGTTTACATTCTGGGGCCAACGTCCTGACTTTC.

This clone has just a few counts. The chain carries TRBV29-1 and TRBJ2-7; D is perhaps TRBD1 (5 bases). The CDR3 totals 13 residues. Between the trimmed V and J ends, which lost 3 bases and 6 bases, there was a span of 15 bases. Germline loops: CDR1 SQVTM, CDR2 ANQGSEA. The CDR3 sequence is CSVESQGLGEQYF. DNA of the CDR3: TGCAGCGTTGAGAGTCAGGGTTTAGGCGAGCAGTACTTC.

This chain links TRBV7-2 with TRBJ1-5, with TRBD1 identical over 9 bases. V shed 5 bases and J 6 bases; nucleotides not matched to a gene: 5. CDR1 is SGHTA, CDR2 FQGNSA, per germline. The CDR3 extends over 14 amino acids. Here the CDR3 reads CASSPGTGFQPQHF. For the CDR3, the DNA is TGTGCCAGCAGCCCCGGGACAGGGTTTCAGCCCCAGCATTTT.

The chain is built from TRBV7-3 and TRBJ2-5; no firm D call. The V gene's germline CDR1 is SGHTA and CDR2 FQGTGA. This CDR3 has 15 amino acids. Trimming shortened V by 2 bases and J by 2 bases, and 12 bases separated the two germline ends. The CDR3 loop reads CASSLGGTRQETQYF. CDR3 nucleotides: TGTGCCAGCAGCTTAGGCGGAACCCGTCAAGAGACCCAGTACTTC.

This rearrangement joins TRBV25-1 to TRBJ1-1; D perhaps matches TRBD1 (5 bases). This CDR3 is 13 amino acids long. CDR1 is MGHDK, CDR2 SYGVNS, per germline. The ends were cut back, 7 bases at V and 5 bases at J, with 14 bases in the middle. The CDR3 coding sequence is TGTGCCAGCATCCGGCTCGGGGGAACTGAAGCTTTCTTT. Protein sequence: CASIRLGGTEAFF.

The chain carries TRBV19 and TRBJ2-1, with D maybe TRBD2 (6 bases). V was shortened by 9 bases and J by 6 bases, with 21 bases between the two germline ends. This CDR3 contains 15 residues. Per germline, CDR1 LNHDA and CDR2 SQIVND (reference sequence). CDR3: CASAIGSGSGNEQFF. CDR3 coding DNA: TGTGCCAGCGCCATAGGATCCGGGAGTGGCAATGAGCAGTTCTTC.

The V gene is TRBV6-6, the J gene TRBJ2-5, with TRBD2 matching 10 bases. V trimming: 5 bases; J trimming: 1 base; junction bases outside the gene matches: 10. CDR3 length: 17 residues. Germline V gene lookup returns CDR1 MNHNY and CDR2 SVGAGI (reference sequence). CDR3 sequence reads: CASSLWTSGRVQETQYF. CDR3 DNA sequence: TGTGCCAGCAGTCTATGGACTAGCGGTCGGGTCCAAGAGACCCAGTACTTC.

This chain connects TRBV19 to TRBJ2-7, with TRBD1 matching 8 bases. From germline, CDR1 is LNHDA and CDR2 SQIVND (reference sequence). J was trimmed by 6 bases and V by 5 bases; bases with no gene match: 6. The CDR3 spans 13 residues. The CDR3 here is CASSLSQGVEQYF. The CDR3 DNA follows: TGTGCCAGTAGTCTTTCACAGGGGGTCGAGCAGTACTTC.

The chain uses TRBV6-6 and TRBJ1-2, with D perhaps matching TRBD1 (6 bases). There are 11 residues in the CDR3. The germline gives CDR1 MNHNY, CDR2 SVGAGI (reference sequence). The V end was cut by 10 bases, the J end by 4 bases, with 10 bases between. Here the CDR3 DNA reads TGTGCCACGTCAGGGGCCTATGGCTACACCTTC. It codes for CATSGAYGYTF.

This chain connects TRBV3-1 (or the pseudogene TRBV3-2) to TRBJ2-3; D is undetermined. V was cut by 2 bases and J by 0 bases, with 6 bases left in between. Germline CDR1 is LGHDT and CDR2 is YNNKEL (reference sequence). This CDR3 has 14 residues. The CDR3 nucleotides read TGTGCCAGCAGCCAACTGGCCAGCACAGATACGCAGTATTTT. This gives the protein CASSQLASTDTQYF.

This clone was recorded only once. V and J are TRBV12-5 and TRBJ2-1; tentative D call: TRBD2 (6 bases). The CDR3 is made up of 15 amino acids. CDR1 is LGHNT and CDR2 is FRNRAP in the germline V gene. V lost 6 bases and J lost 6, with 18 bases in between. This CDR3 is CASGRGRELVNEQFF. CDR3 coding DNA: TGTGCTAGTGGCCGAGGGCGGGAACTCGTCAATGAGCAGTTCTTC. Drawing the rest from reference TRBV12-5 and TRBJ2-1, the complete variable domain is DARVTQTPRHKVTEMGQEVTMRCQPILGHNTVFWYRQTMMQGLELLAYFRNRAPLDDSGMPKDRFSAEMPDATLATLKIQPSEPRDSAVYFCASGRGRELVNEQFFGPGTRLTVL.

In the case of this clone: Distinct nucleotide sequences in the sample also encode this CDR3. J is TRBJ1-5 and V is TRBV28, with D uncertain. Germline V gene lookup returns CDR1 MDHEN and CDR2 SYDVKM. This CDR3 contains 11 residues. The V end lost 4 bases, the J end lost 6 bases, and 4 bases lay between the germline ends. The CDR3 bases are TGTGCCAGCAGTTCGGGTCAGCCCCAGCATTTT. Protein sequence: CASSSGQPQHF.

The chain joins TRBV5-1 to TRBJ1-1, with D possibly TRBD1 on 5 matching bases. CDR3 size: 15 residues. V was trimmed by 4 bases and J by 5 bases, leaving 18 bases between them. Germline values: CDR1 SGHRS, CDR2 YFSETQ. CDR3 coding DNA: TGCGCCAGCAGCCCGCGCGGAGGGGAATGGACTGAAGCTTTCTTT. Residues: CASSPRGGEWTEAFF.

This CDR3 reads CASSSRTGFYGYTF. CDR3 nucleotides: TGTGCCAGCAGTTCCCGGACAGGCTTCTATGGCTACACCTTC. The chain is built from TRBV6-6 and TRBJ1-2, with 7 positions matching TRBD1. CDR3 length: 14 amino acids. V lost 4 bases, J lost 4 bases, and 6 bases stayed unmatched. Germline V gives CDR1 MNHNY, CDR2 SVGAGI (reference sequence).

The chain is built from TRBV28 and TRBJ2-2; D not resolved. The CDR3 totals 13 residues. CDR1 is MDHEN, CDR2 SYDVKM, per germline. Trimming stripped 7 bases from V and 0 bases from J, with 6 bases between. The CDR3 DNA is TGTGCCAGCATTCAGGCGAACACCGGGGAGCTGTTTTTT. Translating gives CASIQANTGELFF.

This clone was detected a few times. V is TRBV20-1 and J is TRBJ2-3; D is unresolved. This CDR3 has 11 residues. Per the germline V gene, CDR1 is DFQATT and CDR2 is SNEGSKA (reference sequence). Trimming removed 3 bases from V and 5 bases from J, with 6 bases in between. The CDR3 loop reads CSASRGDTQYF. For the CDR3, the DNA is TGCAGTGCTAGTCGAGGAGATACGCAGTATTTT.

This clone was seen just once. CDR3 bases: TGTGCCAGTAGTATGGGAGGGGGCACTGAAGCTTTCTTT. Translating gives CASSMGGGTEAFF. V gene TRBV19 combines with J gene TRBJ1-1, with D possibly being TRBD1 (6 bases). The germline V gene has CDR1 LNHDA and CDR2 SQIVND (reference sequence). CDR3 length: 13 amino acids. V was trimmed by 3 bases and J by 4 bases, leaving 9 bases between them.

This CDR3 reads CASSIIFPSTEAFF. As DNA, the CDR3 is TGTGCCAGTAGTATCATTTTTCCGAGCACTGAAGCTTTCTTT. The chain employs TRBV19 and TRBJ1-1, with D unclear. Germline loops: CDR1 LNHDA, CDR2 SQIVND (reference sequence). Trimming shortened V by 3 bases and J by 4 bases, and 12 bases separated the two germline ends. CDR3 length equals 14 residues.

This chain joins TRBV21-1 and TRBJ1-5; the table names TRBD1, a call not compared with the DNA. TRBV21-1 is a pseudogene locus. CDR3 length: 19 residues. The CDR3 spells CASSSTGTGCPNSNQPQHF. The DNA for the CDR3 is TGTGCCAGCAGCAGCACCGGGACAGGGTGCCCTAATAGCAATCAGCCCCAGCATTTT.

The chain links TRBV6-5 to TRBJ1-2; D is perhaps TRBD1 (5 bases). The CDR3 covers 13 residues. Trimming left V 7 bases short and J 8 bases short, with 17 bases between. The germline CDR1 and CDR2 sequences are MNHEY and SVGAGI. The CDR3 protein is CASTAWGERGYTF. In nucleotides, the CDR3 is TGTGCCAGCACCGCTTGGGGGGAGCGGGGCTACACCTTC.